Each of the 14 T cell receptor beta chains below was sequenced from the same sample in a study of metastatic and nonmetastatic thyroid tumors. With MiXCR, TCRdb reprocessed the PCR reads. The repertoire holds more than 85,000 clones, with 8% to 9.5% as singletons. Not a single patient had been given any form of treatment at any point before undergoing thyroid surgery. The specimen sequenced was blood. These receptors originate from a female donor with papillary thyroid cancer or a benign thyroid nodule (not recorded which). Some clones in this sample may be carry-over from other donors' samples.

This clone was counted many times. The chain couples TRBV20-1 to TRBJ2-7, with D perhaps being TRBD1 or TRBD2 (6 bases each). The CDR3 runs to 17 residues. The germline CDR1 and CDR2 sequences are DFQATT and SNEGSKA (reference sequence). V was cut by 3 bases and J by 0 bases, with 21 bases left in between. The CDR3 nucleotides are TGCAGTGCTAGCGGAAGGGGGGTCGAGGGGTTCTCCTACGAGCAGTACTTC. It specifies CSASGRGVEGFSYEQYF.

This clone was seen a few times. J is TRBJ2-2 and V is TRBV5-1, with a tentative D call TRBD2 (5 bases). CDR1 is SGHRS, CDR2 YFSETQ, per germline. V dropped 2 bases and J dropped 4 bases, with 12 bases sitting between them. CDR3 length equals 15 residues. The CDR3 nucleotides read TGCGCCAGCAGCTTCGGCGGGTCTGGCACCGGGGAGCTGTTTTTT. Translating gives CASSFGGSGTGELFF. Full variable domain (outside the CDR3, taken from reference TRBV5-1 and TRBJ2-2): KAGVTQTPRYLIKTRGQQVTLSCSPISGHRSVSWYQQTPGQGLQFLFEYFSETQRNKGNFPGRFSGRQFSNSRSEMNVSTLELGDSALYLCASSFGGSGTGELFFGEGSRLTVL.

This clone was seen at least ten times. This chain joins TRBV28 and TRBJ2-7; 7 nucleotides match TRBD1. Germline lookup yields CDR1 MDHEN and CDR2 SYDVKM. The CDR3 extends over 15 amino acids. V trimming: 4 bases; J trimming: 2 bases; junction bases outside the gene matches: 8. The chain's CDR3 is CASSSAGTATYEQYF. CDR3 sequence (DNA): TGTGCCAGCAGTTCCGCCGGGACAGCTACCTACGAGCAGTACTTC.

This clone was observed many times. This rearrangement joins TRBV3-1 to TRBJ1-1; possibly TRBD1 for D (5 bases). Trimming stripped 8 bases from V and 3 bases from J, with 10 bases between. This CDR3 spans 12 amino acids. Looked up from germline, CDR1 is LGHDT and CDR2 is YNNKEL (reference sequence). The CDR3 region has the DNA TGTGCCAGCGGGGACGGGTACACTGAAGCTTTCTTT. Amino acids: CASGDGYTEAFF.

Ten or more counts support this clone. The V and J genes are TRBV7-2 and TRBJ1-2; D is possibly TRBD1 (5 bases). Germline loops: CDR1 SGHTA, CDR2 FQGNSA. The V end lost 4 bases, the J end lost 4 bases, and 16 bases lay between the germline ends. The CDR3 has 15 amino acids. This CDR3 reads CASSSPGAGGYGYTF. The CDR3 DNA sequence: TGTGCCAGCAGCTCCCCGGGAGCCGGGGGCTATGGCTACACCTTC.

This clone was detected many times. The rearrangement uses TRBV3-1 and TRBJ1-3, with D hard to call. Looked up from germline, CDR1 is LGHDT and CDR2 is YNNKEL (reference sequence). This CDR3 region has 14 residues. V was trimmed by 6 bases and J by 0 bases, leaving 9 bases between them. This chain's CDR3 is CASSLGFSGNTIYF. CDR3 coding DNA: TGTGCCAGCAGTCTGGGATTCTCTGGAAACACCATATATTTT.

This clone was seen at least ten times. Just one base apart from a much larger clone, this may be a read error. V gene TRBV12-3 or TRBV12-4 combines with J gene TRBJ1-6; D possibly corresponds to TRBD1 (6 bases). This CDR3 region has 12 residues. CDR3 protein: CASSLNRGPPHF. Written as DNA, the CDR3 is TGTGCCAGCAGTCTGAACCGGGGGCCCCCCCACTTT.

This clone turned up a few times. CDR3 in DNA: TGTGCCAGCAGTTTAAGAGGGATTTACAATGAGCAGTTCTTC. Translating it yields CASSLRGIYNEQFF. This chain joins TRBV27 and TRBJ2-1, with D tentatively TRBD2 (5 bases). This CDR3 comprises 14 residues. The germline V gene has CDR1 MNHEY and CDR2 SMNVEV (reference sequence). V lost 2 bases, J lost 4 bases, and 9 bases lay in between.

In its sample, this clone was seen once. This rearrangement joins TRBV11-2 to TRBJ1-3; the D is unclear. Trimming removed 7 bases from V and 2 bases from J, with 12 bases in between. The CDR3 has 14 amino acids. Germline assignment: CDR1 SGHAT and CDR2 FQNNGV. In DNA, the CDR3 is TGTGCCAGCACTACTTTGACTGCTGGAAACACCATATATTTT. The encoded protein is CASTTLTAGNTIYF.

Many counts were recorded for this clone. The chain joins TRBV7-9 to TRBJ1-6; D gene uncertain. CDR3 size: 12 residues. Trimming cost V 3 bases and J 10 bases, with 7 bases left between them. The germline V gene encodes CDR1 SEHNR and CDR2 FQNEAQ (reference sequence). The CDR3 region is CASSFFGSPLHF. The CDR3 nucleotides read TGTGCCAGCAGCTTTTTTGGGTCACCCCTCCACTTT.

This clone has more than one count but fewer than ten. A much larger clone sits a single nucleotide away, making a read error possible. This CDR3 is CASSPASGLGGTDTQYF. CDR3 DNA: TGCGCCAGCAGTCCAGCCTCGGGACTAGGGGGCACAGATACGCAGTATTTT. The chain is built from TRBV10-2 and TRBJ2-3, with 8 positions matching TRBD2. Germline V CDR1 and CDR2: WSHSY, SAAADI. This CDR3 has 17 amino acids. J lost 1 base, V lost 5 bases, and 11 bases had no gene match.

In its sample, this clone was seen many times. The chain has TRBV7-2 and TRBJ2-1; D is uncertain. V was shortened by 1 base and J by 7 bases, with 8 bases between the two germline ends. The CDR3 is 13 residues long. Germline lookup yields CDR1 SGHTA and CDR2 FQGNSA. The CDR3 here is CASSLGQINEQFF. Written as DNA, the CDR3 is TGTGCCAGCAGCTTAGGGCAGATAAATGAGCAGTTCTTC.

The chain has TRBV20-1 and TRBJ2-3, with 10 bases aligning to TRBD2. The CDR3 length is 14 residues. The germline V gene encodes CDR1 DFQATT and CDR2 SNEGSKA (reference sequence). The J segment lost 3 bases and the V segment lost 5 bases, leaving 5 bases of the junction unmatched. The CDR3 sequence is CSAVPGLATDTQYF. For the CDR3, the DNA is TGCAGTGCTGTTCCGGGACTAGCGACAGATACGCAGTATTTT.

The CDR3, as DNA: TGTGCCAGCTCCCCCGGGGGTTTGGCCAAAAACATTCAGTACTTC. It encodes CASSPGGLAKNIQYF. The rearrangement joins TRBV18 to TRBJ2-4; tentative D call: TRBD2 (6 bases). Germline V lookup: CDR1 KGHSH, CDR2 LQKENI. Trimming cost V 6 bases and J 1 base, with 13 bases left between them. The CDR3 has 15 residues.